These T cell receptor beta chains were read from a single sample in a study of regulatory T cells in long-lasting Graves disease. TCRdb ran MiXCR on the multiplex PCR reads and lists one entry per CDR3 protein. The profile shows 520,000 or so distinct CDR3 sequences, around 13% of them singletons. This sample also appeared in a second study, on T cells in Graves' hyperthyroidism and ophthalmopathy.

Sequencing was performed on peripheral blood mononuclear cells (PBMCs), taken at new diagnosis, from a patient treated with antithyroid drugs. Every receptor here comes from a young woman with Graves disease. Each CDR3 is given with its conserved first and last residue. D genes are given only for firm matches. Only some rows state a clone size, as once, few, many or a class for expanded clones.

. many TRBJ2-1 TRBV18 CASSNSRSSYNEQFF TGTGCCAGCTCAAATAGCCGAAGCTCCTACAATGAGCAGTTCTTC
TRBD2 . TRBJ2-5 TRBV2 CATPGTSGSSSGQETQYF TGTGCCACCCCCGGGACTAGCGGGAGTAGTAGCGGCCAAGAGACCCAGTACTTC
. many TRBJ2-3 TRBV30 CASTQGDIPDTQYF TGTGCCTCCACACAGGGAGACATACCAGATACGCAGTATTTT
. . TRBJ1-1 TRBV2 CASSSSRTEAFF TGTGCCAGCAGTTCCTCTCGCACTGAAGCTTTCTTT
. many TRBJ1-6 TRBV2 CASSEIPDSPLHF TGTGCCAGCAGTGAAATACCGGATTCACCCCTCCACTTT
. . TRBJ2-3 TRBV4-3 CASSQGPINVQADTQYF TGCGCCAGCAGCCAAGGCCCCATTAACGTTCAGGCGGATACGCAGTATTTT
TRBD2 few TRBJ2-2 TRBV6-1 CASSLLAGEIGELFF TGTGCCAGCAGCTTACTAGCGGGGGAGATAGGGGAGCTGTTTTTT
. . TRBJ1-2 TRBV30 CAITPGLNYGYTF TGTGCCATTACTCCGGGACTCAACTATGGCTACACCTTC
. few TRBJ2-1 TRBV7-8 CASSSRRNYNEQFF TGTGCCAGCAGCTCACGACGGAACTACAATGAGCAGTTCTTC
. many TRBJ1-6 TRBV20-1 CSAFVRGTTNSPLHF TGCAGTGCCTTCGTTCGGGGGACCACTAATTCACCCCTCCACTTT
. many TRBJ2-3 TRBV9 CASNKKGGEYAADTQYF TGTGCCAGCAATAAGAAGGGGGGGGAGTATGCGGCAGATACGCAGTATTTT